This T cell receptor beta chain was identified in a study of CD8 T cells in ankylosing spondylitis. Study-wide findings and caveats: It appeared that ankylosing spondylitis blood was characterized by a TCR beta motif of several highly homologous variants.

V was pared by 2 bases and J by 5 bases, with 11 bases of the junction left unmatched. Germline CDR1 and CDR2: MNHEY and SVGAGI. The length of the CDR3 is 16 residues. This clonotype was seen ten or more times. Its antigen is as yet unknown. One entry per CDR3 protein, called by TCRdb with MiXCR from the 5' RACE reads. There are approximately 520,000 distinct CDR3 sequences in the sample; approximately 5% occur only once, and under 4.5% lies in the top ten. The source material was blood, either unsorted or a sorted T cell fraction (not recorded which). The chain carries TRBV6-5 and TRBJ2-5, with 7 bases matching TRBD1. The clonotype was recovered from a male donor with ankylosing spondylitis. The CDR3 is CASSYLRTGKTETQYF. For the CDR3, the DNA is TGTGCCAGCAGTTACCTACGGACAGGCAAAACGGAGACCCAGTACTTC.